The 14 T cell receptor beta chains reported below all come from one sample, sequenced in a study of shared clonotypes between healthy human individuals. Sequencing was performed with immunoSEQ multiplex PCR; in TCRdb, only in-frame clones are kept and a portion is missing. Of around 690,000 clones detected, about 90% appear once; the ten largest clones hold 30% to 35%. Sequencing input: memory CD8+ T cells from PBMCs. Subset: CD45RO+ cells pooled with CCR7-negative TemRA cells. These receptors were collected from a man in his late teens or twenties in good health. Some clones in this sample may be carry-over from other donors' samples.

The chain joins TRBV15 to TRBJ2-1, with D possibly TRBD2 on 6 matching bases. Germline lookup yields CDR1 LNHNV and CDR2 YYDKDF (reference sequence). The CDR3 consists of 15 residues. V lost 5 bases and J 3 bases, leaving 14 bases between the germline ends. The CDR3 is CATSDTSPVYNEQFF. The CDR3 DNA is TGTGCCACCAGCGATACTAGCCCCGTCTACAATGAGCAGTTCTTC. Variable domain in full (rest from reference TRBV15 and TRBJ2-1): DAMVIQNPRYQVTQFGKPVTLSCSQTLNHNVMYWYQQKSSQAPKLLFHYYDKDFNNEADTPDNFQSRRPNTSFCFLDIRSPGLGDTAMYLCATSDTSPVYNEQFFGPGTRLTVL.

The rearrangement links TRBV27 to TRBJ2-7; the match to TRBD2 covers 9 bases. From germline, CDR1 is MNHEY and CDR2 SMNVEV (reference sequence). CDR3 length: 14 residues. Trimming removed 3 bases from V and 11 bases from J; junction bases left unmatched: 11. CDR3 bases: TGTGCCAGCAGTTTCGGTTCCGTAGCGGGAGATAAGTACTTC. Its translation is CASSFGSVAGDKYF.

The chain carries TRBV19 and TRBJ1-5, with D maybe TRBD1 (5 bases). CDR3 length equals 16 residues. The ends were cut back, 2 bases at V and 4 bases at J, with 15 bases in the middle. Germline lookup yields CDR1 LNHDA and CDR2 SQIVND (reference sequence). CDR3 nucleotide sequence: TGTGCCAGTAGTATAATGGGCAGGGCACGTAATCAGCCCCAGCATTTT. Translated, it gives CASSIMGRARNQPQHF.

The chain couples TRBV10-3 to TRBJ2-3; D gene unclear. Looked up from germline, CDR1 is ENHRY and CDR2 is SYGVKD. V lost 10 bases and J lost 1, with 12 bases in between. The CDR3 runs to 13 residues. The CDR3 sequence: CATHPRGTDTQYF. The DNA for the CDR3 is TGTGCCACCCACCCCCGGGGCACAGATACGCAGTATTTT.

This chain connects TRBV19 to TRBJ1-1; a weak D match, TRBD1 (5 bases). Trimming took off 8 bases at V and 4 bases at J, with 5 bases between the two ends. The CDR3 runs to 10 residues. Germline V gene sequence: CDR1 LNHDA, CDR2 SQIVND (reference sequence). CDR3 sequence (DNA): TGTGCCAGTGGGGGCACTGAAGCTTTCTTT. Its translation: CASGGTEAFF.

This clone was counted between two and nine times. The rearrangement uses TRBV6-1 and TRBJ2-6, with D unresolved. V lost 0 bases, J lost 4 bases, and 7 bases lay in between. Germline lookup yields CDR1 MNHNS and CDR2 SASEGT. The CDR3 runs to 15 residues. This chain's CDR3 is CASSEAASGANVLTF. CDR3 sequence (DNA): TGTGCCAGCAGTGAAGCTGCGTCGGGGGCCAACGTCCTGACTTTC.

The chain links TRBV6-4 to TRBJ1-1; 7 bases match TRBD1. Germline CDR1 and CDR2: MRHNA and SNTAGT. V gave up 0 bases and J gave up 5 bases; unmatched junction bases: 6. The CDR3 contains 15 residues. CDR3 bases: TGTGCCAGCAGTGACTCCCCAGGGGGAATTACTGAAGCTTTCTTT. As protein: CASSDSPGGITEAFF.

The DNA of the CDR3 is TGTGCCAGCAGCTTAGCGCAGGCCTCCAAAAACATTCAGTACTTC. It yields the protein CASSLAQASKNIQYF. V and J are TRBV7-9 and TRBJ2-4; D uncertain. Germline CDR1 and CDR2: SEHNR and FQNEAQ (reference sequence). The CDR3 consists of 15 residues. V dropped 0 bases and J dropped 2 bases, with 8 bases sitting between them.

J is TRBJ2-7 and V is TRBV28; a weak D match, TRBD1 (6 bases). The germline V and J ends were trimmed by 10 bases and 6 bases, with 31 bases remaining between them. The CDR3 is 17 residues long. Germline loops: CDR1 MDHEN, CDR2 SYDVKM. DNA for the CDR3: TGTGCCACCGATGCTTTCCCGACAGGAGCAGTAATCGGCGAGCAGTACTTC. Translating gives CATDAFPTGAVIGEQYF. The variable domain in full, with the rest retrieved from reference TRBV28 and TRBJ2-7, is DVKVTQSSRYLVKRTGEKVFLECVQDMDHENMFWYRQDPGLGLRLIYFSYDVKMKEKGDIPEGYSVSREKKERFSLILESASTNQTSMYLCATDAFPTGAVIGEQYFGPGTRLTVT.

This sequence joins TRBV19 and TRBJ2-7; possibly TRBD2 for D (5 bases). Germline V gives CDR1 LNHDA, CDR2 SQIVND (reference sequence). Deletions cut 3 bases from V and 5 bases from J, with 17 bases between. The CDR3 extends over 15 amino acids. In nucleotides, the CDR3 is TGTGCCAGTAGTATCGCGGGCGTTTTTGTCCACGAGCAGTACTTC. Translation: CASSIAGVFVHEQYF.

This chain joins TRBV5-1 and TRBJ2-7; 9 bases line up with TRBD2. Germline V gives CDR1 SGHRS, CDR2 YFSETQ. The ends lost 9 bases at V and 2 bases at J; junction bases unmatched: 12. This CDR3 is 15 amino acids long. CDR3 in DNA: TGCGCCACCTCACCGAGGTCTAGCGGGACCTACGAGCAGTACTTC. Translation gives CATSPRSSGTYEQYF. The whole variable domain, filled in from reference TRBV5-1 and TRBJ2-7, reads KAGVTQTPRYLIKTRGQQVTLSCSPISGHRSVSWYQQTPGQGLQFLFEYFSETQRNKGNFPGRFSGRQFSNSRSEMNVSTLELGDSALYLCATSPRSSGTYEQYFGPGTRLTVT.

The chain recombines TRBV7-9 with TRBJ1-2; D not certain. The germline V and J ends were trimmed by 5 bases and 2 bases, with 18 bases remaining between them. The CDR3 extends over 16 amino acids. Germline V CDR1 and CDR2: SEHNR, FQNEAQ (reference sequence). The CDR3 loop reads CASSPRGGHQNYGYTF. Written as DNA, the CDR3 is TGTGCCAGCAGCCCCAGAGGAGGGCACCAAAACTATGGCTACACCTTC.

The CDR3 sequence: CASSFVQYGQPQHF. The DNA of the CDR3 is TGTGCCAGCAGTTTCGTGCAGTACGGTCAGCCCCAGCATTTT. The chain recombines TRBV28 with TRBJ1-5, with D hard to call. V dropped 3 bases and J dropped 6 bases, with 12 bases sitting between them. The CDR3 extends over 14 amino acids. Germline V gene sequence: CDR1 MDHEN, CDR2 SYDVKM. The entire variable domain, with the rest obtained from reference TRBV28 and TRBJ1-5, is as follows: DVKVTQSSRYLVKRTGEKVFLECVQDMDHENMFWYRQDPGLGLRLIYFSYDVKMKEKGDIPEGYSVSREKKERFSLILESASTNQTSMYLCASSFVQYGQPQHFGDGTRLSIL.

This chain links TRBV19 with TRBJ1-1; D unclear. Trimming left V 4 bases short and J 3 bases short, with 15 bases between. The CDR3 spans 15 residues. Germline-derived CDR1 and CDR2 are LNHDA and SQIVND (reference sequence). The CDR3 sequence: CASSNPGWRDTEAFF. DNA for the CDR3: TGTGCCAGTAGTAATCCGGGGTGGAGGGACACTGAAGCTTTCTTT. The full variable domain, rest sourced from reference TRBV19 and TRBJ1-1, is DGGITQSPKYLFRKEGQNVTLSCEQNLNHDAMYWYRQDPGQGLRLIYYSQIVNDFQKGDIAEGYSVSREKKESFPLTVTSAQKNPTAFYLCASSNPGWRDTEAFFGQGTRLTVV.